This TCR beta chain was sequenced for a study of Graves' ophthalmopathy and Graves' hyperthyroidism. Overall study: Calling hyperthyroidism stable required that no ophthalmopathy show up within 18 months of follow-up.

Amplified material comprised TCR beta CDR3 regions derived from RNA transcripts. Following a first-round RT-PCR that used HTBI primers, a second-round multiplex PCR was carried out. In TCRdb, the multiplex PCR reads were re-called with MiXCR into one record per CDR3 protein. Of approximately 540,000 distinct CDR3 sequences detected, 35% to 45% appear once; the ten largest clones hold about 4%. Of note for this clonotype: Its antigen remains unidentified.

Study-level points and caveats: The majority of expanded thyroid clonotypes above 0.001 frequency also occurred in blood. From stable hyperthyroidism, ophthalmopathy was separated by a 13-signature model with 85% to 90% sensitivity and under 84% specificity.

People with hyperthyroidism were aged 18 to 65 and newly diagnosed, under 2 months' duration. Trimming took off 8 bases at V and 9 bases at J, with 14 bases between the two ends. CDR1 SGHTA and CDR2 FQGNSA come from the germline V gene. There are 12 residues in the CDR3. The chain carries TRBV7-2 and TRBJ1-5; D is unclear. The clonotype was recovered from an adult man with Graves' hyperthyroidism. Material for sequencing was peripheral blood or thyroid tissue (not recorded which). The CDR3 reads CASALWPGPQHF. CDR3 DNA sequence: TGTGCCAGCGCCCTGTGGCCGGGGCCCCAGCATTTT. The complete variable domain, with remaining parts taken from reference TRBV7-2 and TRBJ1-5, reads GAGVSQSPSNKVTEKGKDVELRCDPISGHTALYWYRQSLGQGLEFLIYFQGNSAPDKSGLPSDRFSAERTGGSVSTLTIQRTQQEDSAVYLCASALWPGPQHFGDGTRLSIL.